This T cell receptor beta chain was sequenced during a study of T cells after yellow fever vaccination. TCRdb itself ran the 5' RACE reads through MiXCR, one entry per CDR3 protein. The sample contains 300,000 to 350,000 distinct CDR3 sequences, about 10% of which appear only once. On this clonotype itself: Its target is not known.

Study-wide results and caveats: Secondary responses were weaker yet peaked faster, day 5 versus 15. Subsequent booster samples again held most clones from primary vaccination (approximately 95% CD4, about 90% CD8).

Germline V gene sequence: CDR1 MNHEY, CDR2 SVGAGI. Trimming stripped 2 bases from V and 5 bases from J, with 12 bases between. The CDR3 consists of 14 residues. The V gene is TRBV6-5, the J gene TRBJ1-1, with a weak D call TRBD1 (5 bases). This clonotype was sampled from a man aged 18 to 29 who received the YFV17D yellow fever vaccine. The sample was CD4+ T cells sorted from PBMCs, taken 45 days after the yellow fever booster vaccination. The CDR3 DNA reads TGTGCCAGCAGTTACCTGGGGGAAGGGACTGAAGCTTTCTTT. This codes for CASSYLGEGTEAFF.